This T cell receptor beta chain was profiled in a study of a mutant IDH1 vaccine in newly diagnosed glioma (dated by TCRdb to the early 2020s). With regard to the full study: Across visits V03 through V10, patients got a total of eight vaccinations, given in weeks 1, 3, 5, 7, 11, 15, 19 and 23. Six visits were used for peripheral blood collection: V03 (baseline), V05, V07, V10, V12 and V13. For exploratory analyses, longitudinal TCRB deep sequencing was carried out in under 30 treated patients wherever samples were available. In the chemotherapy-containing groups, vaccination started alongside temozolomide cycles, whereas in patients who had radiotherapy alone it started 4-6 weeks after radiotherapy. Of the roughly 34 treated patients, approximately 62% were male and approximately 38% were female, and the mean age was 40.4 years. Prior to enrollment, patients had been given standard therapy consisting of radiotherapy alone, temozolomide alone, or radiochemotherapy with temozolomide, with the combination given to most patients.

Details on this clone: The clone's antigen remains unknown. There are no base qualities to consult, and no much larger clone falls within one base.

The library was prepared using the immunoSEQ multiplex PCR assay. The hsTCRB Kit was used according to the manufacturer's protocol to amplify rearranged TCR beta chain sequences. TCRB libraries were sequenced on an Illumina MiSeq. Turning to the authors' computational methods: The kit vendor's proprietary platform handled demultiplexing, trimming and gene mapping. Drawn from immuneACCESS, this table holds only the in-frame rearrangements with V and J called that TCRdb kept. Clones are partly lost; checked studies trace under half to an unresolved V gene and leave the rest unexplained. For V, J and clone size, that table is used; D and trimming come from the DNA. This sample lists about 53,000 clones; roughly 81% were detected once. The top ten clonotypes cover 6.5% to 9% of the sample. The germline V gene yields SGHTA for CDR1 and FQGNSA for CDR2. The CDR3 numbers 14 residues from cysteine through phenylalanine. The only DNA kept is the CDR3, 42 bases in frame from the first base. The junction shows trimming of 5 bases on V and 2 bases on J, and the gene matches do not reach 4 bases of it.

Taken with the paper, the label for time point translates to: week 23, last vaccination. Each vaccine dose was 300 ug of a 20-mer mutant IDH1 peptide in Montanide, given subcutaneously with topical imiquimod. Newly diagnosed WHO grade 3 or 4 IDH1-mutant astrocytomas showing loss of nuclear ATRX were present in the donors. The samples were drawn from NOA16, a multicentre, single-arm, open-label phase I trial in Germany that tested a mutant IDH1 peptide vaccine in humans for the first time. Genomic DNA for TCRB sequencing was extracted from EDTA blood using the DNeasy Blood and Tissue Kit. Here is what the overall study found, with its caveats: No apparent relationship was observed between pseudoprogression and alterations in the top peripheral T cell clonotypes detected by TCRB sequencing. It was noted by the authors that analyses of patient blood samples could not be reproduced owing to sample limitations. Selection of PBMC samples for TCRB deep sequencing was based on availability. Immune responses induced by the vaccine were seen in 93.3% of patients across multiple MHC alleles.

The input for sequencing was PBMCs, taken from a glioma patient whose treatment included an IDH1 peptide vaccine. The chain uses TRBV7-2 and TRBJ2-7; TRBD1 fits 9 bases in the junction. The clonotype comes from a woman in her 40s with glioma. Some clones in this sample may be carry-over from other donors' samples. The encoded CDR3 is CASSVRQGAYEQYF. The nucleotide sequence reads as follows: TGTGCCAGCAGCGTGAGACAGGGGGCCTACGAGCAGTACTTC.